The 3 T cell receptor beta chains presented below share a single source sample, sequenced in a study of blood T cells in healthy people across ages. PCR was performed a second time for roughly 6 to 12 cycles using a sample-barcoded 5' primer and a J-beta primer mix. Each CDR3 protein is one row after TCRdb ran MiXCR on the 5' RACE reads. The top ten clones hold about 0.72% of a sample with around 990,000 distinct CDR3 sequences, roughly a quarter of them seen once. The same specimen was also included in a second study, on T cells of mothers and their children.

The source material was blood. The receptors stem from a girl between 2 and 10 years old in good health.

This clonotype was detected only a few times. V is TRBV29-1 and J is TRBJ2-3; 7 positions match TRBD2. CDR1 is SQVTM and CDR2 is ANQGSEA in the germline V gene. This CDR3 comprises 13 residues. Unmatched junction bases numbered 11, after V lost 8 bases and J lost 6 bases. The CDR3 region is CSLLVAGGDTQYF. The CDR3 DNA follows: TGCAGCCTTTTGGTAGCGGGCGGGGATACGCAGTATTTT.

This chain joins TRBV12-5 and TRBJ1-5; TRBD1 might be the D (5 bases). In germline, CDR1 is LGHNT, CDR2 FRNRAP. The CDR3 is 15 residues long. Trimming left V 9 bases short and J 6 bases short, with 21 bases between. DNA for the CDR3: TGTGCTAGGGGGGGAGGAGCGTCCCAGGGTCAGCCCCAGCATTTT. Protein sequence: CARGGGASQGQPQHF. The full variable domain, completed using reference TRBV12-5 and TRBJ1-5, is DARVTQTPRHKVTEMGQEVTMRCQPILGHNTVFWYRQTMMQGLELLAYFRNRAPLDDSGMPKDRFSAEMPDATLATLKIQPSEPRDSAVYFCARGGGASQGQPQHFGDGTRLSIL.

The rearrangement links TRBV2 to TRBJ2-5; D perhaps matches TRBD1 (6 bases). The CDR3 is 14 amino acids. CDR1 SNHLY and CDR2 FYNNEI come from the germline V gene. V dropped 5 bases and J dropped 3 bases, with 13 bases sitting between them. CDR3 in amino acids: CASSPLTGEETQYF. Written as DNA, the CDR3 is TGTGCCAGCAGTCCCCTGACAGGAGAAGAGACCCAGTACTTC.